A selection of T cell receptor beta chains follows, all from one sample in a study of liver allograft versus peripheral blood T cells. TCRdb analysed the reads with MiXCR anew, one entry per CDR3 protein. The repertoire consists of about 10,000 distinct CDR3 sequences, with about 18% occurring once and the leading ten covering about 1.7%. The origin of the receptors is a human patient who had a liver transplant. A share of the T cells may be of graft donor origin. The CDR3 runs from the conserved cysteine through the conserved F or W. The D gene is left open where the match is weak. Only some rows state a clone size, as once, few, many or a class for expanded clones.

V gene	clone size	D gene	J gene	CDR3 protein	CDR3 DNA
TRBV20-1	.	.	TRBJ1-1	CSALKWEGNTEAFF	TGCAGTGCTCTTAAATGGGAGGGTAACACTGAAGCTTTCTTT
TRBV11-1	many	.	TRBJ2-1	CASSLRRAKRGEQFF	TGTGCCAGCAGCTTACGTCGCGCCAAGCGTGGTGAGCAGTTCTTC
TRBV6-6	many	.	TRBJ2-7	CASSPKTATDLREYF	TGTGCCAGCAGTCCAAAGACGGCAACTGACCTACGGGAGTACTTC
TRBV6-1	many	.	TRBJ1-5	CASSEPGMGNQPQHF	TGTGCCAGCAGTGAGCCAGGGATGGGCAATCAGCCCCAGCATTTT
TRBV10-3	many	.	TRBJ2-7	CAISEFPGANGDEQYF	TGTGCCATCAGTGAGTTCCCGGGGGCCAACGGGGACGAGCAGTACTTC
TRBV28	many	.	TRBJ1-2	CASSLNYGYTF	TGTGCCAGCAGTTTGAACTATGGCTACACCTTC
TRBV6-2/TRBV6-3	many	TRBD1	TRBJ1-6	CASRPETGNTSPLHF	TGTGCCAGCAGACCCGAGACAGGGAATACTTCACCCCTCCACTTT
TRBV20-1	.	.	TRBJ1-1	CRGSGTEAFF	TGCAGAGGTTCGGGCACTGAAGCTTTCTTT
TRBV6-1	few	.	TRBJ2-7	CASTVSIGPYEQYF	TGTGCCAGCACCGTCTCGATAGGGCCCTACGAGCAGTACTTC
TRBV7-9	.	.	TRBJ2-3	CASSADTQYF	TGTGCCAGCTCCGCAGATACGCAGTATTTT
TRBV29-1	medium-sized	TRBD1	TRBJ1-3	CSVGDRSSGNTIYF	TGCAGCGTGGGGGACAGGAGCTCTGGAAACACCATATATTTT
TRBV6-1	.	.	TRBJ2-7	CASSSDSRRGEQYF	TGTGCCAGCAGTTCAGACTCCCGGAGGGGCGAGCAGTACTTC
TRBV15	.	.	TRBJ2-5	CATSRDQEETQYF	TGTGCCACCAGCAGAGATCAGGAAGAGACCCAGTACTTC
TRBV6-1	many	.	TRBJ2-7	CASSARAEQYF	TGTGCCAGCAGTGCTCGGGCTGAGCAGTACTTC
TRBV19	medium-sized	TRBD2	TRBJ2-1	CASSPPGGSYNEQFF	TGTGCCAGTAGTCCCCCGGGCGGGAGCTACAATGAGCAGTTCTTC
TRBV27	many	.	TRBJ1-6	CASSFRAHYNSPLHF	TGTGCCAGCAGTTTCAGGGCCCACTATAATTCACCCCTCCACTTT
TRBV7-9	few	.	TRBJ2-7	CASSLEVVRTYEQYF	TGTGCCAGCAGCTTAGAGGTAGTCCGTACCTACGAGCAGTACTTC
TRBV6-5	few	.	TRBJ1-5	CASSYGGANSNQPQHF	TGTGCCAGCAGTTACGGGGGGGCTAATAGCAATCAGCCCCAGCATTTT
TRBV11-2	few	TRBD1	TRBJ2-2	CASSLGQGVNTGELFF	TGTGCCAGCAGCCTTGGACAGGGGGTTAACACCGGGGAGCTGTTTTTT
TRBV20-1	.	TRBD2	TRBJ2-3	CSARGGGAGTDTQYF	TGCAGTGCTAGAGGCGGGGGGGCCGGCACAGATACGCAGTATTTT
TRBV28	many	.	TRBJ1-2	CASMTWGQAYGYTF	TGTGCCAGCATGACTTGGGGGCAGGCCTATGGCTACACCTTC
TRBV28	few	TRBD2	TRBJ2-7	CASSLDTIRSGRFSYEQYF	TGTGCCAGCAGTTTAGACACCATCCGAAGCGGGAGGTTTTCCTACGAGCAGTACTTC
TRBV6-5	medium-sized	.	TRBJ1-4	CASKYRWTVNEKLFF	TGTGCCAGCAAGTACCGGTGGACAGTTAATGAAAAACTGTTTTTT
TRBV7-9	many	.	TRBJ2-6	CASISRRSGANVLTF	TGTGCCAGCATCTCAAGACGCTCTGGGGCCAACGTCCTGACTTTC